This TCR beta chain was identified during a study of cytomegalovirus exposure and HLA in healthy donors. This CDR3 is built from 13 residues. Germline values: CDR1 SGHDN, CDR2 FVKESK. V shed 4 bases, J shed 10 bases, and the junction held 8 bases outside the gene matches. A few counts support this clone. 13 Jbeta primers and 60 Vbeta primers were used for the PCR. Sequenced by immunoSEQ multiplex PCR; TCRdb stores in-frame clones only, minus some. This table has around 150,000 clones, 75% to 85% appearing once. The sequenced material came from PBMCs. The J gene is TRBJ2-5, the V gene TRBV14, with 8 bases fitting TRBD1. The origin of this receptor is a man aged 25-45 years in good health and CMV-seronegative. The CDR3, as DNA: TGTGCCAGCAGCCCTCGACAGGGGAGTGGCCAGTACTTC. Translation gives CASSPRQGSGQYF.